The 8 T cell receptor beta chains in this list originate from one sample, sequenced in a study of shared clonotypes between healthy human individuals (dated by TCRdb to the early 2020s). Library creation used the immunoSEQ multiplex PCR assay. This is the immuneACCESS table as TCRdb keeps it, with only in-frame sequences that have V and J called. A part of the clones is gone; compared with another copy, unresolved V genes explain less than half, and the rest is unexplained. The table for this sample lists nearly 750,000 clones; approximately 72% of them were counted only once. The ten largest clonotypes hold under 2% of the sample. Sequencing was performed on memory CD4+ T cells sorted from blood. The cell subset or site label on this specimen signifies: CD45RA-negative fraction. Every receptor here comes from a woman in her thirties in good health.

Here the CDR3 reads CASSLGVQYEQYF. The CDR3 DNA is TGTGCCAGCAGCTTGGGGGTTCAATACGAGCAGTACTTC. This chain links TRBV7-8 with TRBJ2-7; D may match TRBD1 or TRBD2 (5 bases each). The germline gives CDR1 SGHVS, CDR2 FQNEAQ. The CDR3 is 13 residues long. Trimming removed 3 bases from V and 4 bases from J, with 10 bases in between. The variable domain in full, completed from reference TRBV7-8 and TRBJ2-7, reads GAGVSQSPRYKVAKRGQDVALRCDPISGHVSLFWYQQALGQGPEFLTYFQNEAQLDKSGLPSDRFFAERPEGSVSTLKIQRTQQEDSAVYLCASSLGVQYEQYFGPGTRLTVT.

This sequence joins TRBV21-1 and TRBJ1-3; no check of the table's D call, TRBD1, against the DNA was made. TRBV21-1 is a known pseudogene. The CDR3 is made up of 14 amino acids. CDR3: CASSRQLIGNTIYF. DNA for the CDR3: TGTGCCAGCAGCAGACAGCTGATTGGAAACACCATATATTTT.

J is TRBJ2-1 and V is TRBV2; D perhaps matches TRBD2 (6 bases). CDR3 length: 15 amino acids. CDR1 and CDR2 from the germline V gene are SNHLY and FYNNEI. Trimming removed 11 bases at V and 8 bases at J, with 25 bases between. CDR3 bases: TGTGCCCGCCACGGTCTGGAGCGGGTATCTCATGAGCAGTTCTTC. As protein: CARHGLERVSHEQFF.

The V call is TRBV27, the J call TRBJ1-4; D may be TRBD1 (5 bases). V lost 6 bases to trimming and J lost 3 bases, with 14 bases between them. Per germline, CDR1 MNHEY and CDR2 SMNVEV (reference sequence). This CDR3 is built from 15 residues. The CDR3 DNA sequence: TGTGCCAGCAGACTCCAGGGAGGGGCTAATGAAAAACTGTTTTTT. This translates into CASRLQGGANEKLFF.

The V call is TRBV7-9, the J call TRBJ1-3; 8 nucleotides line up with TRBD1. Trimming took 5 bases from V and 3 from J; bases not matched to a gene: 9. The CDR3 has 16 amino acids. Per germline, CDR1 SEHNR and CDR2 FQNEAQ (reference sequence). CDR3 sequence reads: CASSNNRGRVGNTIYF. The CDR3 DNA follows: TGTGCCAGCAGCAACAACAGGGGGAGAGTTGGAAACACCATATATTTT. Looking up the rest from reference TRBV7-9 and TRBJ1-3 gives the full variable domain: DTGVSQNPRHKITKRGQNVTFRCDPISEHNRLYWYRQTLGQGPEFLTYFQNEAQLEKSRLLSDRFSAERPKGSFSTLEIQRTEQGDSAMYLCASSNNRGRVGNTIYFGEGSWLTVV.

V and J are TRBV19 and TRBJ2-2; 7 positions match TRBD2. The length of the CDR3 is 17 residues. The ends lost 4 bases at V and 5 bases at J; junction bases unmatched: 13. Germline loops: CDR1 LNHDA, CDR2 SQIVND (reference sequence). The CDR3 is CASSNRDYGLGTGELFF. As DNA, the CDR3 is TGTGCCAGTAGTAACCGGGACTACGGGCTTGGGACCGGGGAGCTGTTTTTT.

The J gene is TRBJ2-2, the V gene TRBV2, with TRBD1 matching over 10 bases. This CDR3 comprises 15 residues. The germline V gene has CDR1 SNHLY and CDR2 FYNNEI. V lost 7 bases to trimming and J lost 4 bases; unmatched junction nucleotides: 6. The chain's CDR3 is CASNPWDRGTGELFF. DNA for the CDR3: TGTGCCAGCAACCCCTGGGACAGGGGCACCGGGGAGCTGTTTTTT.

V gene TRBV19 combines with J gene TRBJ2-7; D remains unclear. Trimming removed 7 bases from V and 7 bases from J, with 11 bases in between. CDR3 length equals 11 residues. CDR1 LNHDA and CDR2 SQIVND come from the germline V gene (reference sequence). The CDR3 DNA is TGTGCCAGTAATAGGGCTTGGGAGCAGTACTTC. This sequence encodes CASNRAWEQYF.